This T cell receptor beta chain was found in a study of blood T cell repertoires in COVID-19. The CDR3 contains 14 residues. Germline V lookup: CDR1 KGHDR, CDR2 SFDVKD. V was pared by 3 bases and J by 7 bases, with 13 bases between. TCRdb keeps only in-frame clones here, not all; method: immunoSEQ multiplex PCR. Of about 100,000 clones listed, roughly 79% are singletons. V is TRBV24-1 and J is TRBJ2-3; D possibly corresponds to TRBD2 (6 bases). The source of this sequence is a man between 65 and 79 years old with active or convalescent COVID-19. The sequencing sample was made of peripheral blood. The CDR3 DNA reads TGTGCCACCAGTGATGCCCTAGCGTTTAATACGCAGTATTTT. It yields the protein CATSDALAFNTQYF.